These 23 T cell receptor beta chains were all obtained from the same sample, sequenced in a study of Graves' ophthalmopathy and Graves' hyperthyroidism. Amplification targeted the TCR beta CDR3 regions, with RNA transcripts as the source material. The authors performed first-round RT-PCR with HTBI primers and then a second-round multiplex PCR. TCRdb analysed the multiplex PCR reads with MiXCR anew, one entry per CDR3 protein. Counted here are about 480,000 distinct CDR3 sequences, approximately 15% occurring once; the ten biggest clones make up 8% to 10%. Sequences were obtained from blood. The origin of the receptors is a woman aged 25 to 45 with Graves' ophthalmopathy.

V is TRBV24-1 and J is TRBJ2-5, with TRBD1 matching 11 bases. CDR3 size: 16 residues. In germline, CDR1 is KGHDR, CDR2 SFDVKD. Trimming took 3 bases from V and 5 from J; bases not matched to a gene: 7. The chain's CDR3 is CATSDPGQGVVETQYF. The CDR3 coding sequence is TGTGCCACCAGTGATCCGGGACAGGGGGTGGTGGAGACCCAGTACTTC.

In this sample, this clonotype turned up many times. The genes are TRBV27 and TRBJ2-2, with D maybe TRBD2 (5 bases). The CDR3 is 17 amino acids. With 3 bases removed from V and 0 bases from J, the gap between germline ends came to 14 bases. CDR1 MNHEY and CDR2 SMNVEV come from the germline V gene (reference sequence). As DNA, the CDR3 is TGTGCCAGCAGTTTGAGCGGAGAACTGCCGAACACCGGGGAGCTGTTTTTT. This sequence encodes CASSLSGELPNTGELFF.

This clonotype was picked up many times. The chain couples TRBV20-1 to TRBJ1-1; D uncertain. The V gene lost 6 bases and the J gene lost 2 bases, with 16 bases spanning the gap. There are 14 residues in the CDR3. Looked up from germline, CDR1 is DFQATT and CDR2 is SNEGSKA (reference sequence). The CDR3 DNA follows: TGCAGTGCCCCCGGGGTCCGGGTTAACACTGAAGCTTTCTTT. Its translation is CSAPGVRVNTEAFF.

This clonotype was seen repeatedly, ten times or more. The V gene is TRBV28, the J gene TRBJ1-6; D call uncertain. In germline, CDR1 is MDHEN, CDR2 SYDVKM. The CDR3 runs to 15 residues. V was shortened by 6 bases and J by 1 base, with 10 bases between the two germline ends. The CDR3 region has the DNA TGTGCCAGCAGATCTTTTGGGTCCTATAATTCACCCCTCCACTTT. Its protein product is CASRSFGSYNSPLHF.

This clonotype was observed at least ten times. The CDR3 DNA follows: TGTGCCAGCAGGGCCGGGGCAAAAGGGGCTCAAGAGACCCAGTACTTC. Its protein product is CASRAGAKGAQETQYF. The chain carries TRBV6-1 and TRBJ2-5, with D perhaps assigned TRBD1 or TRBD2 (5 bases each). In germline, CDR1 is MNHNS, CDR2 SASEGT. The ends were cut back, 6 bases at V and 2 bases at J, with 19 bases in the middle. The CDR3 is 16 amino acids.

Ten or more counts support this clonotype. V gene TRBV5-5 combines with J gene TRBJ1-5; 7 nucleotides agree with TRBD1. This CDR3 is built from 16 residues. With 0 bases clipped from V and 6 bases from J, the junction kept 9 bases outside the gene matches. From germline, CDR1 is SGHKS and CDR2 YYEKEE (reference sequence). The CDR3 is CASSLGGTVGGQPQHF. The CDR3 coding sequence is TGTGCCAGCAGCTTGGGGGGGACAGTGGGCGGTCAGCCCCAGCATTTT.

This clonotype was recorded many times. CDR3 nucleotide sequence: TGTGCCAGCAGTTTCGTGGGCACGGGTTCACCCCTCCACTTT. The encoded protein is CASSFVGTGSPLHF. The chain couples TRBV12-3 or TRBV12-4 to TRBJ1-6, with D hard to call. V lost 3 bases to trimming and J lost 9 bases, with 12 bases between them. CDR3 length: 14 residues.

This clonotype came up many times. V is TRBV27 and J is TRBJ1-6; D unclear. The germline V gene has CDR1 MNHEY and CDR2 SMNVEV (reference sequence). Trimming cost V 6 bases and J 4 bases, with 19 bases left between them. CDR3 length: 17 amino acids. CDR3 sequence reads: CASSSTGNPRYNSPLHF. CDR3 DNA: TGTGCCAGCAGCTCCACCGGGAATCCGAGGTATAATTCACCCCTCCACTTT.

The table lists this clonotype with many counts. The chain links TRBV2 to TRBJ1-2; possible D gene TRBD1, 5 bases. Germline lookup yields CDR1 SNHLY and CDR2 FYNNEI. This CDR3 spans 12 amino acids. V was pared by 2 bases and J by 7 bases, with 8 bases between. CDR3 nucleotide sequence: TGTGCCAGCAGTGAAAGGGGTCCTGGCTACACCTTC. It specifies CASSERGPGYTF.

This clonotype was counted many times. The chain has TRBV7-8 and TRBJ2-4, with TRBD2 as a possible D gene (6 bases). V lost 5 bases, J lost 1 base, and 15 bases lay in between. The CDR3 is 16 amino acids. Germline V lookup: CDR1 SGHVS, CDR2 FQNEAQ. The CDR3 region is CASSLGLGRAKNIQYF. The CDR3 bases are TGTGCCAGCAGCCTGGGACTCGGGCGGGCCAAAAACATTCAGTACTTC.

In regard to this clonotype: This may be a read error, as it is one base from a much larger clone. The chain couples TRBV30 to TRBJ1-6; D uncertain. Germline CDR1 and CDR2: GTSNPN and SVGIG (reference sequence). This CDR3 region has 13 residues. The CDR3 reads CAWNPDQDSHLHF. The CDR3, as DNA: TGTGCCTGGAACCCGGACCAGGATTCACACCTCCACTTT.

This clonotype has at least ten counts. CDR3 protein: CASSPRATEHPSYEQYF. CDR3 in DNA: TGTGCCAGTAGCCCGAGGGCCACGGAGCACCCCTCCTACGAGCAGTACTTC. The V and J genes are TRBV19 and TRBJ2-7; the D gene is possibly TRBD2 (5 bases). Germline values: CDR1 LNHDA, CDR2 SQIVND (reference sequence). Trimming took off 6 bases at V and 0 bases at J, with 21 bases between the two ends. This CDR3 has 17 amino acids.

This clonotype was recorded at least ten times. CDR3: CASSYYAGGNSPLHF. As DNA, the CDR3 is TGTGCCAGCAGTTACTACGCAGGTGGTAATTCACCCCTCCACTTT. This chain links TRBV6-5 with TRBJ1-6; D gene uncertain. V shed 1 base and J shed 6 bases, with 10 bases lying between them. The CDR3 length is 15 residues. Germline values: CDR1 MNHEY, CDR2 SVGAGI.

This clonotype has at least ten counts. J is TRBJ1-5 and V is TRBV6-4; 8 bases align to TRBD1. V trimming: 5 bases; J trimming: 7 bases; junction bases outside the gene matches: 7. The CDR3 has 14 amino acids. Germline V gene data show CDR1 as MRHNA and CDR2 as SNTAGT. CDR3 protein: CASSWTGQEQPQHF. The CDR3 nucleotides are TGTGCCAGCAGTTGGACAGGGCAAGAGCAGCCCCAGCATTTT.

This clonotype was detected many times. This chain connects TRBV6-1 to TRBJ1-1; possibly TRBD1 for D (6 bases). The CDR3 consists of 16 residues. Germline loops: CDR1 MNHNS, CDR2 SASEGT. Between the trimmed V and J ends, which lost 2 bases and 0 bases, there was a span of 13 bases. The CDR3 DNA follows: TGTGCCAGCAGTGAACCGGTCAGGGGATTGAACACTGAAGCTTTCTTT. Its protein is CASSEPVRGLNTEAFF.

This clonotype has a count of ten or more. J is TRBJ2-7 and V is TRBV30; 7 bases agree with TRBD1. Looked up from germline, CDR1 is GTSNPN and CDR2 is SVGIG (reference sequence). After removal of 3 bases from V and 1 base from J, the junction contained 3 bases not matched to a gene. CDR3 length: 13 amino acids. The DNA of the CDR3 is TGTGCCTGGAGAAGGGGGCGATCCTACGAGCAGTACTTC. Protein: CAWRRGRSYEQYF.

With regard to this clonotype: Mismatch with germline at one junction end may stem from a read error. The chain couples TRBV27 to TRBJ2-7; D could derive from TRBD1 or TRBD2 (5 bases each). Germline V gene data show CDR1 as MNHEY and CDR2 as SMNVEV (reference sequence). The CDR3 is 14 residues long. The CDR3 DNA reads TGTGCCAGCAGTCGGGACGTCCCCTCCTACGATCAGTACTTC. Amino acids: CASSRDVPSYDQYF.

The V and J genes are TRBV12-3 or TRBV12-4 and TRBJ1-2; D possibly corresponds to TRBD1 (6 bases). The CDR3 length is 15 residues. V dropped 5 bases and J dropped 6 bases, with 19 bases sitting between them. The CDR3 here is CASSTNRAPNDGYTF. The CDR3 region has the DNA TGTGCCAGCAGTACCAACAGGGCTCCTAATGATGGCTACACCTTC.

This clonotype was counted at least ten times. This CDR3 reads CASSEGGPNTEAFF. The CDR3 nucleotides read TGTGCCAGCAGTGAGGGGGGCCCGAACACTGAAGCTTTCTTT. The chain links TRBV6-1 to TRBJ1-1; tentative D call: TRBD1 (6 bases). V dropped 3 bases and J dropped 1 base, with 9 bases sitting between them. The CDR3 extends over 14 amino acids. The germline CDR1 and CDR2 sequences are MNHNS and SASEGT.

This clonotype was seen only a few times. The CDR3 sequence: CASSLVLAGGNTQYF. The DNA for the CDR3 is TGTGCCAGCAGTTTGGTACTAGCGGGGGGAAATACGCAGTATTTT. This chain uses TRBV28 with TRBJ2-3, with 12 bases that match TRBD2. Trimming at V came to 3 bases and at J to 7 bases, leaving 5 bases not matched to a gene. The germline V gene has CDR1 MDHEN and CDR2 SYDVKM. The CDR3 has 15 amino acids.

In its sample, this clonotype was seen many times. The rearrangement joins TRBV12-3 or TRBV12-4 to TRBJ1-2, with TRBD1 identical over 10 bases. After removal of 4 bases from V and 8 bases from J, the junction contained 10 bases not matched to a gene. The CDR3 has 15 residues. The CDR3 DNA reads TGTGCCAGCAGTTCCCGACAGGGGGCTACTGGGGGCTACACCTTC. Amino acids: CASSSRQGATGGYTF.

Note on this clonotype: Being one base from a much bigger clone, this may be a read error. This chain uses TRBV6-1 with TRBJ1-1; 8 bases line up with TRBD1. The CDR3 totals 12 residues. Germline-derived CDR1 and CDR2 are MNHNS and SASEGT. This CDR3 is CASSQTGVEACF. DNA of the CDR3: TGTGCCAGCAGCCAGACAGGGGTTGAAGCTTGCTTT.

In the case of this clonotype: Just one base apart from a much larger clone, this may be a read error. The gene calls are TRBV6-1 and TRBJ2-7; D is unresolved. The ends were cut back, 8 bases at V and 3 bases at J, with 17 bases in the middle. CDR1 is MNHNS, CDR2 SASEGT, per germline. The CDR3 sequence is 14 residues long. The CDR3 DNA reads TGTGCCAGCGGCCGAAGGGAAGGCATCTACGAGCAGTACTTC. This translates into CASGRREGIYEQYF.